This T cell receptor beta chain was sequenced for a study of cytomegalovirus exposure and HLA in healthy donors. The PCR employed 60 Vbeta primers together with 13 Jbeta primers. This table comes from immunoSEQ multiplex PCR, and its TCRdb copy is limited to in-frame clones, with some not included. The sample includes 75,000 to 100,000 clones, roughly 74% seen only once; the top ten take less than 15%. Sequenced sample: PBMCs. This receptor was obtained from a woman between 65 and 79 years old in good health and CMV-seropositive.

The CDR3 DNA reads as TGTGCCAGCAGCCAAGATAATCAGCGTTCTGGAAACACCATATATTTT. It is translated as CASSQDNQRSGNTIYF. This chain connects TRBV4-2 to TRBJ1-3; unclear D gene. CDR3 size: 16 residues. Germline assignment: CDR1 LGHNA and CDR2 YNFKEQ. Trimming stripped 0 bases from V and 1 base from J, with 10 bases between.